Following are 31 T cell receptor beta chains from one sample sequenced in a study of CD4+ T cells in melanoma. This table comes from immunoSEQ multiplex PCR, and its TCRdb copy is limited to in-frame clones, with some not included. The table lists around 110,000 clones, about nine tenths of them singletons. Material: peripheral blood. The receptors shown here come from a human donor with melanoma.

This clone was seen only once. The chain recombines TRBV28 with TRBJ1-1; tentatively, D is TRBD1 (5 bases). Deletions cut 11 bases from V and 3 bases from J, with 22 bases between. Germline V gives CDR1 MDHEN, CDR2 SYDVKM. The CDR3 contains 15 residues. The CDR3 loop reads CASGQDITIYTEAFF. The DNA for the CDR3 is TGTGCCTCCGGGCAGGACATCACTATTTACACTGAAGCTTTCTTT.

CDR3 residues: CAWSDGYGYTF. The CDR3 DNA sequence: TGTGCCTGGAGTGACGGATATGGCTACACCTTC. This chain links TRBV30 with TRBJ1-2; D not certain. The CDR3 length is 11 residues. Germline-derived CDR1 and CDR2 are GTSNPN and SVGIG (reference sequence). The germline V and J ends were trimmed by 1 base and 5 bases, with 5 bases remaining between them.

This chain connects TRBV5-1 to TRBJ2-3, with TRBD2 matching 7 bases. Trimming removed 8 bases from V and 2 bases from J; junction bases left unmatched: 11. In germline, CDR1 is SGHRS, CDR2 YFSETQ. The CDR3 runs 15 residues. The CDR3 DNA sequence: TGCGCCAGTACGGTAAACGGGGACTACACAGATACGCAGTATTTT. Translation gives CASTVNGDYTDTQYF.

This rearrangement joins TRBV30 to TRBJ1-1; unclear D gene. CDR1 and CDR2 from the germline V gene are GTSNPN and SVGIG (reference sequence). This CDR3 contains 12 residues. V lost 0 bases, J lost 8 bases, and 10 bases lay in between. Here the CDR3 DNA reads TGTGCCTGGAGTGTAAGCAGACAAGAAGCTTTCTTT. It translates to CAWSVSRQEAFF. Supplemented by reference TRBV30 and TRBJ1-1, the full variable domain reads SQTIHQWPATLVQPVGSPLSLECTVEGTSNPNLYWYRQAAGRGLQLLFYSVGIGQISSEVPQNLSASRPQDRQFILSSKKLLLSDSGFYLCAWSVSRQEAFFGQGTRLTVV.

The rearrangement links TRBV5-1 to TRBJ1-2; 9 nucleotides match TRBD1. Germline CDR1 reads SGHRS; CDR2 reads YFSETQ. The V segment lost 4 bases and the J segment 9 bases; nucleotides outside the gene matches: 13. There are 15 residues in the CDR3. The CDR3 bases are TGCGCCAGCAGCGAGGCGGGACAGGGTCGTTGGAGCTACACCTTC. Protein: CASSEAGQGRWSYTF.

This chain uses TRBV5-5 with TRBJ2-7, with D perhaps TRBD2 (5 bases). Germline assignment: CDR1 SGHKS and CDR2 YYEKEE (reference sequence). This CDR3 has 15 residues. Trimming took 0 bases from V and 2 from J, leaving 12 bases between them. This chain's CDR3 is CASSLAGIRPYEQYF. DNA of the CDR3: TGTGCCAGCAGCTTGGCCGGGATCCGACCCTACGAGCAGTACTTC. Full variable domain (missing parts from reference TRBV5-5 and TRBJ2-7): DAGVTQSPTHLIKTRGQQVTLRCSPISGHKSVSWYQQVLGQGPQFIFQYYEKEERGRGNFPDRFSARQFPNYSSELNVNALLLGDSALYLCASSLAGIRPYEQYFGPGTRLTVT.

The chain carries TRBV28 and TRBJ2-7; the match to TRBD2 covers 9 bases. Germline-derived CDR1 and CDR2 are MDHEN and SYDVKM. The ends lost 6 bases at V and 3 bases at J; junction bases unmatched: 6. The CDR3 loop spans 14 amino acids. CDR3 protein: CASRSGGLNYEQYF. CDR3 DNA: TGTGCCAGCAGGAGCGGGGGGCTAAACTACGAGCAGTACTTC.

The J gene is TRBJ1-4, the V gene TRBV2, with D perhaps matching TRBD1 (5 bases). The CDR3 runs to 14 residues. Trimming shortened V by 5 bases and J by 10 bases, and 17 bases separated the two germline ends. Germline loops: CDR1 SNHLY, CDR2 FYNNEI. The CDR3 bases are TGTGCCAGCAGTACCGGGACTGACAGAGGAAAACTGTTTTTT. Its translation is CASSTGTDRGKLFF.

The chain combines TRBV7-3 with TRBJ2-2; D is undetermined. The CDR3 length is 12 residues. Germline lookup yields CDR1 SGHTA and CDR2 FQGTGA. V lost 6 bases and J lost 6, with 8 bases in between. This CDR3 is CASSSWAGELFF. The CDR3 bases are TGTGCCAGCAGTTCGTGGGCCGGGGAGCTGTTTTTT.

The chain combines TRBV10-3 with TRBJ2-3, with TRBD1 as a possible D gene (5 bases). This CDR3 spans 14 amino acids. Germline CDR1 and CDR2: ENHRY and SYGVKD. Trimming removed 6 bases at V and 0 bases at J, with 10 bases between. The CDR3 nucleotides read TGTGCCATCAGAGGGGTTACTAGCACAGATACGCAGTATTTT. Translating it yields CAIRGVTSTDTQYF.

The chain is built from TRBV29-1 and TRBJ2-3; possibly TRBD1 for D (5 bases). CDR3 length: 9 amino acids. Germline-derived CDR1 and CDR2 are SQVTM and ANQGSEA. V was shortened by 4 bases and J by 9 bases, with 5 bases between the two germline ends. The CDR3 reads CSVGQTQYF. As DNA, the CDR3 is TGCAGCGTTGGACAGACGCAGTATTTT.

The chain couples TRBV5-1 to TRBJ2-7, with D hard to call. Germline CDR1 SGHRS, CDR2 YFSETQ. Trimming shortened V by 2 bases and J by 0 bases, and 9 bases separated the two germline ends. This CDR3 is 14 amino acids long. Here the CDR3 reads CASSFGGSSYEQYF. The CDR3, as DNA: TGCGCCAGCAGCTTTGGCGGTTCCTCCTACGAGCAGTACTTC. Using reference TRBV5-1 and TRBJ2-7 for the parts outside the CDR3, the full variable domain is KAGVTQTPRYLIKTRGQQVTLSCSPISGHRSVSWYQQTPGQGLQFLFEYFSETQRNKGNFPGRFSGRQFSNSRSEMNVSTLELGDSALYLCASSFGGSSYEQYFGPGTRLTVT.

CDR3 DNA: TGTGCCAGCAGTTACGGCGAGGGGCAGTGGCTCCACTTT. It specifies CASSYGEGQWLHF. The chain joins TRBV6-6 to TRBJ1-6; a weak D match, TRBD1 (5 bases). The V gene's germline CDR1 is MNHNY and CDR2 SVGAGI (reference sequence). V was cut by 2 bases and J by 16 bases, with 15 bases left in between. The CDR3 runs to 13 residues.

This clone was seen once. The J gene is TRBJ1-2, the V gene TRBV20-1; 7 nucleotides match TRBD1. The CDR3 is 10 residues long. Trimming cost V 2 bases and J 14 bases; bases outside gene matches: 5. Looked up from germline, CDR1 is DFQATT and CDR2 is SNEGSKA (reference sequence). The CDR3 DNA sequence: TGCAGTGCTAGACGACAGGGCGGGACCTTC. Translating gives CSARRQGGTF.

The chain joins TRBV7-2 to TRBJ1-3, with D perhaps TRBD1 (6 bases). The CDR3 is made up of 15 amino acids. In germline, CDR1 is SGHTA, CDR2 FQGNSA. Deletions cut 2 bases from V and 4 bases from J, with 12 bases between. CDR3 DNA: TGTGCCAGCAGCTTAAGGCAGGGGATAGGAAACACCATATATTTT. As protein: CASSLRQGIGNTIYF.

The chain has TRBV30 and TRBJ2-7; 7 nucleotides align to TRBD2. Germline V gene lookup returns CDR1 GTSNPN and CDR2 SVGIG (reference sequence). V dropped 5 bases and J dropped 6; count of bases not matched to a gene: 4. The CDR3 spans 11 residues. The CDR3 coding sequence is TGTGCCTGGGCCGGGGGGATCGAGCAGTACTTC. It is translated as CAWAGGIEQYF.

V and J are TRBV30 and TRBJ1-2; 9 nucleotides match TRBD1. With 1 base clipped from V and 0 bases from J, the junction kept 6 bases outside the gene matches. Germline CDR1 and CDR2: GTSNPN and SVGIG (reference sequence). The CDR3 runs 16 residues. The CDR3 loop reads CAWSGDREGANYGYTF. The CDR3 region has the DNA TGTGCCTGGAGTGGGGACAGGGAGGGAGCTAACTATGGCTACACCTTC.

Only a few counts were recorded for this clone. The DNA of the CDR3 is TGCAGCGTAGCGGGAGCCTTCTACGAGCAGTACTTC. It encodes CSVAGAFYEQYF. The V gene is TRBV29-1, the J gene TRBJ2-7; 8 bases agree with TRBD2. The CDR3 is made up of 12 amino acids. Germline CDR1 is SQVTM and CDR2 is ANQGSEA. V trimming: 6 bases; J trimming: 3 bases; junction bases outside the gene matches: 4.

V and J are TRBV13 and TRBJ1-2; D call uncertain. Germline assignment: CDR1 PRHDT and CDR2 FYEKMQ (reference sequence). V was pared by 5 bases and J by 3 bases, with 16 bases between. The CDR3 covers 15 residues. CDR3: CASSLNRGYDYGYTF. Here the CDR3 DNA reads TGTGCCAGCAGCCTTAATCGGGGATACGACTATGGCTACACCTTC.

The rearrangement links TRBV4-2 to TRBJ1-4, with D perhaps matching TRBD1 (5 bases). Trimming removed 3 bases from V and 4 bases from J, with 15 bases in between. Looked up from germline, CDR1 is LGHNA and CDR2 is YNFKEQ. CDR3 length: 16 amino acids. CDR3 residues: CASSQPNYGGNEKLFF. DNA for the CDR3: TGTGCCAGCAGCCAGCCCAACTACGGGGGTAATGAAAAACTGTTTTTT.

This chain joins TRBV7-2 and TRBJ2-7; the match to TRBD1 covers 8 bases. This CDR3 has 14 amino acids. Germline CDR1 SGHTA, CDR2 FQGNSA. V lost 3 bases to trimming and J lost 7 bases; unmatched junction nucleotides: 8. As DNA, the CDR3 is TGTGCCAGCAGCTTTAGCAGGGGGCTGTATGAGCAGTACTTC. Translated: CASSFSRGLYEQYF.

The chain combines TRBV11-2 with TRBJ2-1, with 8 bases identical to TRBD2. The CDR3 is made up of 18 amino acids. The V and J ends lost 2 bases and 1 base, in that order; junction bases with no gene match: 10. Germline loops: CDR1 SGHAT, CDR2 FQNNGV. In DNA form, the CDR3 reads TGTGCCAGCAGCTTAAGGGGCCCGGGACTAGGTTCCTACAATGAGCAGTTCTTC. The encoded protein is CASSLRGPGLGSYNEQFF.

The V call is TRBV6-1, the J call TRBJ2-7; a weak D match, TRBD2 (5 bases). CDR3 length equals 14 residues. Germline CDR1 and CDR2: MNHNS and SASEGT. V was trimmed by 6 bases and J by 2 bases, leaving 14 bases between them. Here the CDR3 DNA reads TGTGCCAGCAGGAGGGAGATCCTTGCCTACGAGCAGTACTTC. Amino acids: CASRREILAYEQYF.

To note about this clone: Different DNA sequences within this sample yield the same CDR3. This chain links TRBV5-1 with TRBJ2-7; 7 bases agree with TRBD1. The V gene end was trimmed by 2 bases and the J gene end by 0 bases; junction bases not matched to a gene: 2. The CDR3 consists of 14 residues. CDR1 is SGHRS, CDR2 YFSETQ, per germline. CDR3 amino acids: CASSFTGDSYEQYF. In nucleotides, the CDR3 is TGCGCCAGCAGCTTTACAGGGGACTCCTACGAGCAGTACTTC.

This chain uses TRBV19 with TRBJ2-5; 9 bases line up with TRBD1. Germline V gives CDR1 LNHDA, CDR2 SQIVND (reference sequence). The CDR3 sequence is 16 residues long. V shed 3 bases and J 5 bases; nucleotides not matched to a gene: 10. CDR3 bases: TGTGCCAGTAGTATCCACCTGGGACAGGGCCAGGAGACCCAGTACTTC. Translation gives CASSIHLGQGQETQYF.

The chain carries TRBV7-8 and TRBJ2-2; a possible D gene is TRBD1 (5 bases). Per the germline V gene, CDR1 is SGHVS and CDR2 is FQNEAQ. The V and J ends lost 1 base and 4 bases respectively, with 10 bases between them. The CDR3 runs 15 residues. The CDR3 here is CASSLVQGGTGELFF. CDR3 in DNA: TGTGCCAGCAGCTTAGTGCAGGGCGGCACCGGGGAGCTGTTTTTT.

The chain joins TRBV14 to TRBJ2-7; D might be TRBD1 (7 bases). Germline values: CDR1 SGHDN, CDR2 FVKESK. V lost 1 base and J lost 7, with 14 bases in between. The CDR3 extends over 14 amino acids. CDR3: CASSQAGGPWEQYF. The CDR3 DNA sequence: TGTGCCAGCAGCCAAGCAGGGGGGCCCTGGGAGCAGTACTTC.

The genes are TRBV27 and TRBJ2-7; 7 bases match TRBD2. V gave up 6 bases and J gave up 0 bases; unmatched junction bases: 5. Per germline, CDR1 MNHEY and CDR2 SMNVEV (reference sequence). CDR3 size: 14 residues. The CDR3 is CASSLGLVSYEQYF. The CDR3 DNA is TGTGCCAGCAGCTTAGGACTAGTCTCCTACGAGCAGTACTTC.

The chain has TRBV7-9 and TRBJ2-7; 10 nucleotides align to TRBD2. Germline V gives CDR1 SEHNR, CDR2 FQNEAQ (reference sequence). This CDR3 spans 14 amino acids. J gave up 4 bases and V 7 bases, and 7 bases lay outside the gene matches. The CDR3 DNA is TGTGCCAGCACCGCACTAGCGGGACAATACGAGCAGTACTTC. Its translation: CASTALAGQYEQYF.

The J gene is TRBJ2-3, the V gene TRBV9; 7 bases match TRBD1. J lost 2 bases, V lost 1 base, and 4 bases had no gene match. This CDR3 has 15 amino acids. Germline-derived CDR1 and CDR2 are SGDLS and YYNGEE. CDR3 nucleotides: TGTGCCAGCAGCGTACGGGACAGTCTCACAGATACGCAGTATTTT. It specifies CASSVRDSLTDTQYF.

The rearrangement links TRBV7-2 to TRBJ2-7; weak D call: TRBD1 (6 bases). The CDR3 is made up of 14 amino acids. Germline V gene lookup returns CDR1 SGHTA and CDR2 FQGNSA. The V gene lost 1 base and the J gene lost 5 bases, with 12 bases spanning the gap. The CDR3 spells CASSLVWGPHEQYF. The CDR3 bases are TGTGCCAGCAGCTTAGTTTGGGGGCCCCACGAGCAGTACTTC.